This TCR beta chain was sequenced in a study of blood T cell repertoires in COVID-19. Turning to the study itself: Specimens from acute and convalescent COVID-19 originated in the United States, Italy and Spain.

Clinical history as reported by participants underpinned cohort assignment. This clone has a single count. Some clones are missing from TCRdb's copy, which holds only in-frame ones; the method was immunoSEQ multiplex PCR. The table records almost 250,000 clones, around 90% of them present only once. The V segment lost 1 base and the J segment 4 bases; nucleotides outside the gene matches: 1. The germline V gene has CDR1 SNHLY and CDR2 FYNNEI. The CDR3 is made up of 15 amino acids. The receptor was derived from a woman aged 45-59 years who had recovered from COVID-19. Sequences were obtained from PBMCs or T cells enriched from blood (not recorded which). The V gene is TRBV2, the J gene TRBJ1-6; 7 nucleotides line up with TRBD1. The CDR3 reads CASSEDRGYNSPLHF. In DNA form, the CDR3 reads TGTGCCAGCAGTGAAGACAGGGGTTATAATTCACCCCTCCACTTT.